This T cell receptor beta chain was recorded in a study of T cell responses to AZD1222 COVID-19 vaccine. Pooling was applied to second doses at about 4 or about 12 weeks. Study-wide points: Spike-specific TCR breadth and depth grew following two AZD1222 doses.

Some clones are missing from TCRdb's copy, which holds only in-frame ones; the method was immunoSEQ multiplex PCR. Among under 80,000 clones listed, 87% were seen once. In the case of this clone: Its specificity is unknown.

This CDR3 comprises 14 residues. Trimming removed 8 bases at V and 2 bases at J, with 17 bases between. Germline values: CDR1 SGHRS, CDR2 YFSETQ. The chain couples TRBV5-1 to TRBJ2-7; maybe TRBD1 (6 bases). Sequenced here: peripheral blood, sampled 28 days after the second AZD1222 dose. This sequence originates from an adult who received the AZD1222 COVID-19 vaccine. The CDR3 reads CASSWGQGPYEQYF. CDR3 DNA sequence: TGCGCCAGTTCCTGGGGGCAGGGACCCTACGAGCAGTACTTC. Variable domain in full (rest from reference TRBV5-1 and TRBJ2-7): KAGVTQTPRYLIKTRGQQVTLSCSPISGHRSVSWYQQTPGQGLQFLFEYFSETQRNKGNFPGRFSGRQFSNSRSEMNVSTLELGDSALYLCASSWGQGPYEQYFGPGTRLTVT.